This entry lists 5 T cell receptor beta chains sequenced from one sample in a study of T cell repertoires in cytomegalovirus infection. TCRdb independently ran MiXCR on the reads; one entry per CDR3 protein. The profile covers approximately 100,000 distinct CDR3 sequences, with less than 25% appearing a single time and 35% to 50% taken by the ten largest. Sequenced: CD8+ T cells from PBMCs. The origin of the receptors is a human donor in good health (CMV status not recorded). Some clones in this sample may be carry-over from other donors' samples.

This clonotype was seen a few times. The chain is built from TRBV20-1 and TRBJ2-7; D may match TRBD1 or TRBD2 (5 bases each). The V and J ends lost 4 bases and 0 bases respectively, with 10 bases between them. The germline V gene encodes CDR1 DFQATT and CDR2 SNEGSKA (reference sequence). This CDR3 has 13 residues. The CDR3 spells CSATGAYSYEQYF. DNA of the CDR3: TGCAGTGCTACCGGGGCCTACTCCTACGAGCAGTACTTC.

This clonotype was picked up many times. This chain connects TRBV20-1 to TRBJ2-1, with D perhaps given as TRBD1 or TRBD2 (6 bases each). CDR3 length equals 15 residues. V was trimmed by 2 bases and J by 3 bases, leaving 14 bases between them. Looked up from germline, CDR1 is DFQATT and CDR2 is SNEGSKA (reference sequence). The CDR3: CSARRGALYYNEQFF. The CDR3 nucleotides are TGCAGTGCTAGAAGGGGGGCCCTCTACTACAATGAGCAGTTCTTC.

This clonotype was recorded a few times. The V call is TRBV9, the J call TRBJ2-1; 8 bases fit TRBD2. The CDR3 has 15 amino acids. After removal of 3 bases from V and 8 bases from J, the junction contained 10 bases not matched to a gene. Germline V CDR1 and CDR2: SGDLS, YYNGEE. The CDR3: CASSDIGAGDYEQFF. CDR3 DNA sequence: TGTGCCAGCAGCGATATAGGAGCGGGAGACTATGAGCAGTTCTTC.

This clonotype was found a few times. In DNA, the CDR3 is TGTGCCAGCAGTTTGGCGGGGAAAGAGACCCAGTACTTC. Protein product: CASSLAGKETQYF. This chain uses TRBV28 with TRBJ2-5, with D perhaps TRBD2 (6 bases). The CDR3 sequence is 13 residues long. CDR1 is MDHEN and CDR2 is SYDVKM in the germline V gene. V dropped 3 bases and J dropped 3 bases, with 8 bases sitting between them.

The V and J genes are TRBV7-9 and TRBJ2-3, with 7 bases matching TRBD2. Germline-derived CDR1 and CDR2 are SEHNR and FQNEAQ (reference sequence). This CDR3 spans 14 amino acids. With 5 bases clipped from V and 2 bases from J, the junction kept 4 bases outside the gene matches. CDR3 nucleotide sequence: TGTGCCAGCAGCCGGGGAGGGTTCACAGATACGCAGTATTTT. Its translation is CASSRGGFTDTQYF.